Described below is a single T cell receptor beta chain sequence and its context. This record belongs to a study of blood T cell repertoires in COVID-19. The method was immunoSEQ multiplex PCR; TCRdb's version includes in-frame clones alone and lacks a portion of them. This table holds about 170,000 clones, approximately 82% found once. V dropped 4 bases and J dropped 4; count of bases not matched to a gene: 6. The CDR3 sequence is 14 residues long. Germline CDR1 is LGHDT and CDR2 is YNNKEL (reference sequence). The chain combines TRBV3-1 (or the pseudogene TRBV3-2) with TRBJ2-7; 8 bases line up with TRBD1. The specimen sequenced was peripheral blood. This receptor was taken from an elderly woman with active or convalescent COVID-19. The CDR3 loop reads CASSPRTGSYEQYF. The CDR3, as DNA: TGTGCCAGCAGCCCGCGGACAGGGTCGTACGAGCAGTACTTC.